This TCR beta chain was recovered during a study of T cell repertoires in cytomegalovirus infection. About the research overall: CMV epitopes, recently identified HLA-C-restricted and well-studied HLA-B-restricted, were used. Public signatures in TCR beta pointed to CMV infection and matching HLA type.

TCRdb called the reads again in MiXCR, with one record for every CDR3 protein. This sample has about 85,000 distinct CDR3 sequences, with roughly 44% found just once. Findings and limits, study-wide: People with CMV and the relevant HLA were identified by cumulative public TCR beta family frequency.

In the case of this clonotype: Its target is unknown.

The sample consisted of CD8+ T cells from cultured PBMCs, taken from culture after CMV antigen stimulation. The TCR sequence derives from a human donor in good health (CMV status not recorded). Some clones in this sample may be carry-over from other donors' samples.

The CDR3 DNA reads TGTGCCAGCAGTGCTCCGCGACTAGCGGGAGGAAAGGGTCCCTACGAGCAGTACTTC. Protein: CASSAPRLAGGKGPYEQYF. The J gene is TRBJ2-7, the V gene TRBV2; TRBD2 agrees at 13 bases. This CDR3 region has 19 residues. Germline loops: CDR1 SNHLY, CDR2 FYNNEI. J gave up 2 bases and V 4 bases, and 14 bases lay outside the gene matches.